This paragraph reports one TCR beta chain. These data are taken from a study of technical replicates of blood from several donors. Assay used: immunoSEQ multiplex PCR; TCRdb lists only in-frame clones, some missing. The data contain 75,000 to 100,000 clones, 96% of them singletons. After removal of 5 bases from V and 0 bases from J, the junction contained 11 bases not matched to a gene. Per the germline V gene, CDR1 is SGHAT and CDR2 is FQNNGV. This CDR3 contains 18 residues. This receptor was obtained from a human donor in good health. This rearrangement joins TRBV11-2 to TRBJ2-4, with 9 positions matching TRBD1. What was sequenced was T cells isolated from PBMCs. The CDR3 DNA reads TGTGCCAGCAGCACGCGCGGACAGGGGATTGGAGCCAAAAACATTCAGTACTTC. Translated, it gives CASSTRGQGIGAKNIQYF.